These 23 T cell receptor beta chains were sequenced from one sample in a study of blood T cells in healthy people across ages. Through a sample-barcoded 5' primer and a J-beta primer mix, a second PCR was run for about 7 to 12 cycles. TCRdb re-analysed the 5' RACE reads in MiXCR, keeping a single row per CDR3 protein. The table records around 990,000 distinct CDR3 sequences, 20% to 25% of them present only once. These data were also reused for a study on T cells of mothers and their children.

Sequencing was performed on blood. These receptors were taken from a girl aged 2-10 years in good health.

The V gene is TRBV6-6, the J gene TRBJ2-5, with D tentatively TRBD1 (6 bases). The CDR3 totals 16 residues. Trimming took off 6 bases at V and 2 bases at J, with 19 bases between the two ends. Germline assignment: CDR1 MNHNY and CDR2 SVGAGI (reference sequence). The CDR3 DNA follows: TGTGCCAGCAGCCACCGGGACATGGGTACACAAGAGACCCAGTACTTC. Protein product: CASSHRDMGTQETQYF.

The chain uses TRBV7-2 and TRBJ2-5, with 10 bases matching TRBD2. The tail of the sequence fits TRBJ2-7 better, so the J call may be wrong. The CDR3 contains 15 residues. Per the germline V gene, CDR1 is SGHTA and CDR2 is FQGNSA. The CDR3 DNA reads TGTGCCAGCAGCTTAAGCGGGGGGGCCCTCTACGAGCAGTACTTC. Its protein product is CASSLSGGALYEQYF.

V usage is TRBV20-1 and J usage is TRBJ1-2; D is perhaps TRBD1 (5 bases). Trimming removed 5 bases at V and 8 bases at J, with 15 bases between. CDR1 and CDR2 (germline): DFQATT, SNEGSKA (reference sequence). The CDR3 has 12 amino acids. CDR3 in amino acids: CSAVGGSEGYTF. The CDR3 bases are TGCAGTGCTGTTGGGGGTTCGGAAGGCTACACCTTC.

V and J are TRBV20-1 and TRBJ2-5; D might be TRBD2 (6 bases). The J call may not be correct, given that the DNA end is closer to TRBJ2-7. The CDR3 has 17 residues. Germline V lookup: CDR1 DFQATT, CDR2 SNEGSKA (reference sequence). CDR3 bases: TGCAGTGTTAGCGCCGGGACCGGGACTCAGAGACCCTACGAGCAGTACTTC. This gives the protein CSVSAGTGTQRPYEQYF.

A few counts support this clonotype. The chain couples TRBV11-2 to TRBJ2-2; D may be TRBD1 (6 bases). This CDR3 spans 15 amino acids. V lost 0 bases, J lost 7 bases, and 12 bases lay in between. Per the germline V gene, CDR1 is SGHAT and CDR2 is FQNNGV. The CDR3 bases are TGTGCCAGCAGCTTAGAGGGGGCGCGTTTCGGGGAGCTGTTTTTT. Its protein is CASSLEGARFGELFF.

The rearrangement links TRBV4-1 to TRBJ2-5, with D uncertain. V was pared by 0 bases and J by 3 bases, with 8 bases between. The CDR3 loop spans 14 amino acids. Germline CDR1 and CDR2: MGHRA and YSYEKL. Written as DNA, the CDR3 is TGCGCCAGCAGCCAAGATTTCGAAGAAGAGACCCAGTACTTC. Its translation: CASSQDFEEETQYF.

The chain carries TRBV27 and TRBJ2-7, with 7 bases lining up with TRBD1. CDR1 MNHEY and CDR2 SMNVEV come from the germline V gene (reference sequence). This CDR3 is 15 amino acids long. With V trimmed by 0 bases and J by 3 bases, 5 bases remained unmatched. The CDR3, as DNA: TGTGCCAGCAGTTTATCATACGGGACAGACTACGAGCAGTACTTC. Protein: CASSLSYGTDYEQYF.

V gene TRBV6-1 combines with J gene TRBJ1-3; unclear D gene. Germline V CDR1 and CDR2: MNHNS, SASEGT. The CDR3 length is 15 residues. V shed 1 base and J shed 4 bases, with 11 bases lying between them. The CDR3 nucleotides read TGTGCCAGCAGTGAAGACAGCTCCTTCGGAAACACCATATATTTT. This translates into CASSEDSSFGNTIYF.

With respect to this clonotype: One end of the junction does not line up with germline, which may come from a read error. V is TRBV7-2 and J is TRBJ2-1; 12 bases match TRBD2. The CDR3 spans 14 residues. Germline V gene sequence: CDR1 SGHTA, CDR2 FQGNSA. The CDR3 protein is CASSPSGRGDEQFF. CDR3 DNA: TGCGCCAGCAGCCCTAGCGGGAGGGGCGATGAGCAGTTCTTC.

CDR3 nucleotides: TGTGCTAGTGGCCCGACTAGCCTATCGTGGAGAGAGACCCAGTACTTC. It yields the protein CASGPTSLSWRETQYF. The rearrangement links TRBV12-5 to TRBJ2-5; 7 bases line up with TRBD2. V lost 6 bases and J lost 4; bases outside the gene matches: 14. In germline, CDR1 is LGHNT, CDR2 FRNRAP. The CDR3 contains 16 residues.

The chain employs TRBV4-1 and TRBJ2-7; D gene uncertain. There are 13 residues in the CDR3. CDR1 and CDR2 from the germline V gene are MGHRA and YSYEKL. The ends were cut back, 4 bases at V and 5 bases at J, with 12 bases in the middle. The CDR3 region has the DNA TGCGCCAGCAGCCCGCCAGAGACCGACGAGCAGTACTTC. This encodes CASSPPETDEQYF.

This clonotype has just a few counts. The rearrangement links TRBV28 to TRBJ2-6; no firm D call. CDR1 MDHEN and CDR2 SYDVKM come from the germline V gene. There are 16 residues in the CDR3. The V gene lost 8 bases and the J gene lost 1 base, with 15 bases spanning the gap. Here the CDR3 reads CASRLIRVSGANVLTF. The CDR3 nucleotides read TGTGCCAGCCGCCTGATAAGGGTATCTGGGGCCAACGTCCTGACTTTC.

V is TRBV5-1 and J is TRBJ1-4; no reliable D call. The CDR3 length is 16 residues. Trimming took off 0 bases at V and 0 bases at J, with 9 bases between the two ends. The V gene's germline CDR1 is SGHRS and CDR2 YFSETQ. CDR3 amino acids: CASSLAADATNEKLFF. The CDR3 coding sequence is TGCGCCAGCAGCTTGGCGGCGGATGCAACTAATGAAAAACTGTTTTTT.

The chain has TRBV28 and TRBJ1-1; a weak D match, TRBD1 (5 bases). This CDR3 is built from 17 residues. V was shortened by 8 bases and J by 7 bases, with 29 bases between the two germline ends. In germline, CDR1 is MDHEN, CDR2 SYDVKM. The CDR3 sequence: CASHRIIRLSTGDEAFF. The CDR3 DNA is TGTGCCAGCCACCGCATTATCCGGTTGTCTACGGGGGATGAAGCTTTCTTT.

The chain is built from TRBV6-1 and TRBJ2-7, with a weak D call TRBD2 (5 bases). Between the trimmed V and J ends, which lost 0 bases and 3 bases, there was a span of 15 bases. The CDR3 consists of 16 residues. Germline V gene sequence: CDR1 MNHNS, CDR2 SASEGT. The CDR3 loop reads CASSEAEVGIGYEQYF. CDR3 nucleotide sequence: TGTGCCAGCAGTGAAGCGGAGGTAGGGATCGGCTACGAGCAGTACTTC.

This chain links TRBV28 with TRBJ2-3, with TRBD1 matching over 8 bases. This CDR3 contains 15 residues. V lost 7 bases and J lost 6; bases outside the gene matches: 12. In germline, CDR1 is MDHEN, CDR2 SYDVKM. CDR3 in DNA: TGTGCCAGCACCGGACAGGGCCTCGGAACGGATACGCAGTATTTT. Its protein is CASTGQGLGTDTQYF. Full variable domain (remainder filled in from reference TRBV28 and TRBJ2-3): DVKVTQSSRYLVKRTGEKVFLECVQDMDHENMFWYRQDPGLGLRLIYFSYDVKMKEKGDIPEGYSVSREKKERFSLILESASTNQTSMYLCASTGQGLGTDTQYFGPGTRLTVL.

The rearrangement links TRBV28 to TRBJ1-5; no clear D. CDR1 is MDHEN, CDR2 SYDVKM, per germline. The V and J ends lost 3 bases and 5 bases respectively, with 8 bases between them. This CDR3 comprises 13 residues. The CDR3 sequence is CASSFTNHQPQHF. CDR3 nucleotide sequence: TGTGCCAGCAGTTTCACGAACCATCAGCCCCAGCATTTT.

This clonotype was counted between two and nine times. This sequence joins TRBV12-3 or TRBV12-4 and TRBJ1-2, with unresolved D. The CDR3 contains 14 residues. The germline V and J ends were trimmed by 6 bases and 2 bases, with 13 bases remaining between them. The CDR3 coding sequence is TGTGCCAGCAGCCGCGCCCAGAGGAACTATGGCTACACCTTC. Translated, it gives CASSRAQRNYGYTF.

This clonotype was observed a few times. This CDR3 is missing its conserved last phenylalanine or tryptophan, likely due to a read error. The V and J genes are TRBV24-1 and TRBJ2-5; no firm D call. The CDR3 extends over 12 amino acids. Per germline, CDR1 KGHDR and CDR2 SFDVKD. V was shortened by 3 bases and J by 4 bases, with 5 bases between the two germline ends. For the CDR3, the DNA is TGTGCCACCAGTGATCCTCTAGAGACCCAGTACCTC. Encoded protein: CATSDPLETQYL.

This chain connects TRBV5-1 to TRBJ1-1, with 9 bases identical to TRBD1. Germline V gives CDR1 SGHRS, CDR2 YFSETQ. This CDR3 spans 15 amino acids. J was trimmed by 6 bases and V by 2 bases; bases with no gene match: 8. DNA of the CDR3: TGCGCCAGCAGCTTCGACTCGGACAGGGGCTCTGAAGCTTTCTTT. Amino acids: CASSFDSDRGSEAFF.

This clonotype was recorded a few times. This chain's CDR3 is CSAPPTDSYEQYF. The CDR3 bases are TGCAGTGCTCCCCCGACAGACTCCTACGAGCAGTACTTC. V gene TRBV20-1 combines with J gene TRBJ2-5, with TRBD1 as a possible D gene (5 bases). The last part of the DNA fits TRBJ2-7 better; the J call may be wrong. Germline values: CDR1 DFQATT, CDR2 SNEGSKA (reference sequence). The CDR3 runs 13 residues.

This clonotype came up once. The V call is TRBV7-9, the J call TRBJ2-7; 8 bases line up with TRBD2. The CDR3 covers 16 residues. Germline CDR1 SEHNR, CDR2 FQNEAQ (reference sequence). Unmatched junction bases numbered 9, after V lost 0 bases and J lost 5 bases. The chain's CDR3 is CASSLAVGLATHEQYF. DNA for the CDR3: TGTGCCAGCAGCTTAGCGGTAGGACTAGCTACCCACGAGCAGTACTTC.

Remarks on this clonotype: The CDR3 carries no conserved terminal phenylalanine or tryptophan, so it likely arises from a read error. J is TRBJ1-2 and V is TRBV14; no clear D gene. In germline, CDR1 is SGHDN, CDR2 FVKESK. There are 16 residues in the CDR3. Trimming stripped 2 bases from V and 8 bases from J, with 21 bases between. The CDR3 DNA is TGTGCCAGCAGCCAAATCAAGTTTGAAGTTACGACCGGCTACACCCTC. This translates into CASSQIKFEVTTGYTL.